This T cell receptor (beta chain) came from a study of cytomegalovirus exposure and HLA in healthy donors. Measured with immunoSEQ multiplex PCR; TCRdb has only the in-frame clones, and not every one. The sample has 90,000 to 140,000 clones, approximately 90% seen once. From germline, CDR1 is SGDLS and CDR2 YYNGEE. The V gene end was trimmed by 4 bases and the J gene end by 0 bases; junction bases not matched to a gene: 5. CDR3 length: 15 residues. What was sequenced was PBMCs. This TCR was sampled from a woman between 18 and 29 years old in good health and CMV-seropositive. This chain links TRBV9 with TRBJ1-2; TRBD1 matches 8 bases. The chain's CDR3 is CASSQRTGSNYGYTF. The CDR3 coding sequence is TGTGCCAGCAGCCAACGGACAGGGTCTAACTATGGCTACACCTTC.